This record covers a single T cell receptor (beta chain). Its specificity is unknown. The CDR3 totals 13 residues. CDR1 is ENHRY and CDR2 is SYGVKD in the germline V gene. The V segment lost 8 bases and the J segment 6 bases; nucleotides outside the gene matches: 3. The data were obtained in a study of CD8+ T cells in alopecia areata. Overall study: The duration of tofacitinib was 6 to 18 months, with 6 months off drug afterward. The percentage of affected scalp area served as the score of severity for treated patients.

Treatment: oral pan-JAK inhibitor, 5-10 mg twice daily. Punch biopsies of lesional scalp, plus peripheral blood, were taken from alopecia areata patients. Following RNA extraction, reverse transcription yielded cDNA that acted as the sequencing template. Profiled with immunoSEQ multiplex PCR; TCRdb holds only in-frame clones, not every one. The sample lists under 250,000 clones, 66% occurring once. Study-level findings and limits: Scalp clonality, along with expanded CD8+ clones among the top 100, was significantly decreased by tofacitinib.

This sequence was found in a human donor with alopecia areata. The sample here was CD4+ T cells sorted from blood, taken at approximately week 42, from a patient treated with tofacitinib. The chain employs TRBV10-3 and TRBJ2-1; TRBD1 matches at 11 bases. The CDR3 spells CAIGQGAANEQFF. The DNA of the CDR3 is TGTGCCATCGGACAGGGGGCGGCCAATGAGCAGTTCTTC.